The clone carrying this T cell receptor (beta chain) was found a few times. Germline V gene lookup returns CDR1 SGHAT and CDR2 FQNNGV. There are 16 residues in the CDR3. The ends lost 5 bases at V and 7 bases at J; junction bases unmatched: 13. The data originate from a study of T-cell memory formation after mild COVID-19. MiXCR, run by TCRdb on the 5' RACE reads, gives a single entry per CDR3 protein. Among approximately 110,000 distinct CDR3 sequences, over 20% were seen once, and the ten largest hold approximately 40%. Sequencing input: PBMCs or a T cell subset sorted from them (not recorded which). This clonotype was obtained from a man between 18 and 35 years old who had mild COVID-19 (a few samples of this study predate the infection). Cell type and time point are not known. J is TRBJ2-1 and V is TRBV11-2; 8 positions agree with TRBD2. The CDR3: CASSPPQAGANNEQFF. DNA for the CDR3: TGTGCCAGCAGCCCTCCTCAAGCGGGGGCCAATAATGAGCAGTTCTTC.